Each of the 6 T cell receptor beta chains below was sequenced from the same sample in a study of resident and recirculating memory T cells in vitiligo. TCRdb keeps only in-frame clones here, not all; method: immunoSEQ multiplex PCR. The repertoire holds 70,000 to 85,000 clones, with approximately 91% as singletons. The sequenced sample was blood. Receptors originate from a male donor with vitiligo.

The gene calls are TRBV5-1 and TRBJ2-3; D is undetermined. Germline V gene data show CDR1 as SGHRS and CDR2 as YFSETQ. The CDR3 extends over 11 amino acids. Trimming left V 5 bases short and J 5 bases short, with 6 bases between. The CDR3: CASSLKDTQYF. The CDR3 nucleotides read TGCGCCAGCAGTTTAAAAGATACGCAGTATTTT. Complete variable domain (other parts from reference TRBV5-1 and TRBJ2-3): KAGVTQTPRYLIKTRGQQVTLSCSPISGHRSVSWYQQTPGQGLQFLFEYFSETQRNKGNFPGRFSGRQFSNSRSEMNVSTLELGDSALYLCASSLKDTQYFGPGTRLTVL.

The V call is TRBV6-1, the J call TRBJ1-1; D gene unclear. V was cut by 2 bases and J by 10 bases, with 20 bases left in between. CDR3 size: 15 residues. Germline V gene lookup returns CDR1 MNHNS and CDR2 SASEGT. The CDR3 DNA sequence: TGTGCCAGCAGTGAATATGAGGGTGGCAAACTCGTAGCTTTCTTT. Residues: CASSEYEGGKLVAFF.

The gene calls are TRBV4-1 and TRBJ1-1, with 10 bases fitting TRBD1. V lost 6 bases, J lost 11 bases, and 9 bases stayed unmatched. The CDR3 spans 13 residues. Germline V gene lookup returns CDR1 MGHRA and CDR2 YSYEKL. CDR3: CASSLIAGQGAFF. The CDR3 region has the DNA TGCGCCAGCAGTCTTATCGCGGGACAGGGGGCTTTCTTT.

This clone has a single count. The V call is TRBV5-1, the J call TRBJ1-6; possibly TRBD1 for D (6 bases). The germline gives CDR1 SGHRS, CDR2 YFSETQ. The V and J ends lost 3 bases and 0 bases respectively, with 10 bases between them. The CDR3 has 16 amino acids. In nucleotides, the CDR3 is TGCGCCAGCAGCTCAGGACAGTACTCCTATAATTCACCCCTCCACTTT. Residues: CASSSGQYSYNSPLHF.

The gene calls are TRBV4-3 and TRBJ1-5, with TRBD1 matching over 8 bases. Germline lookup yields CDR1 LGHNA and CDR2 YSLEER. This CDR3 is 18 amino acids long. The ends lost 0 bases at V and 2 bases at J; junction bases unmatched: 9. The CDR3 nucleotides are TGCGCCAGCAGCCAAGACTCGGCAGGGGGCCGAGGCAATCAGCCCCAGCATTTT. It translates to CASSQDSAGGRGNQPQHF.

V usage is TRBV28 and J usage is TRBJ1-2, with D possibly TRBD1 on 5 matching bases. The CDR3 has 14 residues. Trimming stripped 5 bases from V and 6 bases from J, with 16 bases between. In germline, CDR1 is MDHEN, CDR2 SYDVKM. The CDR3 region has the DNA TGTGCCAGCAGTCCCCCCGGCGGGGGGGATGGCTACACCTTC. This gives the protein CASSPPGGGDGYTF.